This TCR beta chain was captured by sequencing in a study of cytomegalovirus exposure and HLA in healthy donors. As for the study in general: There were about 85 million unique TCRs (from HLA-typed donors) in an early data release. The study, taken as a whole, reports: In an earlier analysis, most TCR beta V segments were productive about 90% or about 30% of the time. Later analysis suggested most CMV-associated TCR beta chains were HLA-restricted.

This clone was recorded a few times. The target antigen is unknown. PCR employed 60 Vbeta and 13 Jbeta primers. The assay was immunoSEQ multiplex PCR, and TCRdb's table has in-frame clones only and misses some. The sample includes under 200,000 clones, roughly four fifths of them seen just once. Trimming cost V 4 bases and J 0 bases, with 11 bases left between them. This CDR3 comprises 15 residues. In germline, CDR1 is SGHNT, CDR2 YYREEE (reference sequence). The source of this sequence is a woman in her twenties or thirties in good health and CMV-seropositive. The chain uses TRBV5-4 and TRBJ1-3; weak D call: TRBD1 (5 bases). What was sequenced was PBMCs. The CDR3 DNA is TGTGCCAGCAGCGACCCCAGGGACTCTGGAAACACCATATATTTT. Residues: CASSDPRDSGNTIYF.